Listed below are T cell receptor beta chains from one sample, sequenced in a study of CD8+ T cells in alopecia areata. The table came from immunoSEQ multiplex PCR; TCRdb's copy has only in-frame clones and leaves some out. The sample holds hundreds of thousands of clones, about 62% seen once. This specimen was CD4+ T cells sorted from blood, taken at week 24, from a patient treated with tofacitinib. The receptors were sampled from a human donor with alopecia areata. Each CDR3 is given with its conserved first and last residue. D genes are given only for firm matches. Size is stated for part of the rows, as once, few or many counts, or as a class when the clone is expanded.

d_gene	abundance	v_gene	j_gene	CDR3aa	CDR3nt
.	.	TRBV5-6	TRBJ2-6	CASSLAGSGANVLTF	TGTGCCAGCAGCCTCGCAGGGTCCGGGGCCAACGTCCTGACTTTC
TRBD1	.	TRBV27	TRBJ1-4	CASRRTGGNEKLFF	TGTGCCAGCAGGAGGACAGGGGGAAATGAAAAACTGTTTTTT
TRBD1	.	TRBV4-2	TRBJ1-1	CASSEDRPYTEAFF	TGTGCCAGCAGCGAGGACAGGCCTTACACTGAAGCTTTCTTT
.	few	TRBV4-3	TRBJ2-1	CASSQDRGGEQFF	TGCGCCAGCAGCCAAGATCGTGGTGGTGAGCAGTTCTTC
TRBD2	.	TRBV30	TRBJ2-7	CAGYLGGSRYEQYF	TGTGCCGGATATTTGGGGGGGAGCCGCTACGAGCAGTACTTC
TRBD1	.	TRBV4-1	TRBJ2-5	CASSQGQGLNQGETQYF	TGCGCCAGCAGCCAAGGACAGGGGTTGAACCAAGGGGAGACCCAGTACTTC
TRBD1	.	TRBV30	TRBJ2-3	CAWGRDRDTDTQYF	TGTGCCTGGGGCAGGGACAGGGACACAGATACGCAGTATTTT
.	few	TRBV29-1	TRBJ1-2	CSVGGGAYGYTF	TGCAGCGTTGGTGGGGGGGCCTATGGCTACACCTTC
TRBD2	.	TRBV2	TRBJ2-5	CASRGLEETQYF	TGTGCCAGCAGGGGACTAGAGGAGACCCAGTACTTC
TRBD2	.	TRBV2	TRBJ2-3	CASRGDYPTDTQYF	TGTGCCAGCAGGGGGGACTACCCCACAGATACGCAGTATTTT
.	.	TRBV5-4	TRBJ2-1	CASRPGGSLNNEQFF	TGTGCCAGCAGACCCGGGGGCAGCCTAAACAATGAGCAGTTCTTC
.	.	TRBV9	TRBJ2-5	CASSARPLETQYF	TGTGCCAGCAGCGCCCGACCCTTAGAGACCCAGTACTTC
.	.	TRBV7-2	TRBJ1-2	CASSLLSGSANYGYTF	TGTGCCAGCAGCTTATTGTCAGGGAGCGCTAACTATGGCTACACCTTC
.	.	TRBV29-1	TRBJ1-5	CSVKTRNQPQHF	TGCAGCGTTAAAACTAGGAATCAGCCCCAGCATTTT
.	.	TRBV7-2	TRBJ2-1	CASSFEQFF	TGTGCCAGCAGCTTTGAGCAGTTCTTC
TRBD1	.	TRBV5-1	TRBJ2-3	CASSLDRGRTDTQYF	TGCGCCAGCAGCTTGGACAGGGGGCGCACAGATACGCAGTATTTT
.	.	TRBV30	TRBJ1-2	CAWSVHIYGYTF	TGTGCCTGGAGTGTACATATCTATGGCTACACCTTC
.	.	TRBV7-2	TRBJ2-7	CASSLDLGGEQYF	TGTGCCAGCAGCTTAGATTTAGGGGGCGAGCAGTACTTC
.	.	TRBV30	TRBJ1-6	CAWSGNLGAQGSPLHF	TGTGCCTGGAGTGGGAACTTGGGGGCGCAGGGCTCACCCCTCCACTTT
.	.	TRBV18	TRBJ1-6	CASSQGSSSPLHF	TGTGCCAGCTCACAAGGAAGCAGTTCACCCCTCCACTTT
.	few	TRBV30	TRBJ2-1	CADRGRALNEQFF	TGTGCCGACAGAGGAAGGGCTCTTAATGAGCAGTTCTTC
.	.	TRBV28	TRBJ1-6	CASSAGAPLHF	TGTGCCAGCAGTGCAGGGGCACCCCTCCACTTT
.	.	TRBV5-1	TRBJ2-2	CASSFQGPRFGELFF	TGCGCCAGCAGCTTCCAGGGGCCCCGTTTTGGGGAGCTGTTTTTT
.	few	TRBV29-1	TRBJ2-7	CSHTKAGSYEQYF	TGCAGCCACACGAAGGCAGGGTCCTACGAGCAGTACTTC
.	.	TRBV6-5	TRBJ1-5	CASSYDPGQPQHF	TGTGCCAGCAGTTACGACCCGGGCCAGCCCCAGCATTTT
.	few	TRBV25-1	TRBJ2-5	CASSGPGWVETQYF	TGTGCCAGCAGTGGGCCCGGTTGGGTAGAGACCCAGTACTTC
TRBD1	.	TRBV28	TRBJ1-2	CASREGQGARGYTF	TGTGCCAGCAGAGAGGGACAGGGGGCGCGTGGCTACACCTTC
.	.	TRBV2	TRBJ2-3	CASSEGPGIDTQYF	TGTGCCAGCAGTGAAGGTCCGGGAATAGATACGCAGTATTTT
.	.	TRBV5-6	TRBJ2-7	CASSLGTGNYEQYF	TGTGCCAGCAGCTTGGGTACAGGGAACTACGAGCAGTACTTC
.	once	TRBV2	TRBJ2-3	CASSVVPVGTQYF	TGTGCCAGCAGTGTGGTTCCCGTCGGTACGCAGTATTTT
.	.	TRBV27	TRBJ1-6	CASSFFGDPLHF	TGTGCCAGCAGTTTCTTCGGGGATCCCCTCCACTTT
TRBD1	.	TRBV7-2	TRBJ2-5	CASSPQTGGEETQYF	TGTGCCAGCAGCCCTCAGACAGGGGGCGAGGAGACCCAGTACTTC
TRBD2	once	TRBV7-9	TRBJ2-5	CASSWSSGGYQETQYF	TGTGCCAGCAGCTGGTCTAGCGGGGGGTATCAAGAGACCCAGTACTTC
.	few	TRBV23-1	TRBJ1-6	CASKASLHF	TGCGCCAGCAAAGCCTCCCTCCACTTT
.	.	TRBV29-1	TRBJ1-2	CSVEPGSNYGYTF	TGCAGCGTTGAACCAGGCTCTAACTATGGCTACACCTTC
.	.	TRBV2	TRBJ2-7	CASSEEGSYYSYEQYF	TGTGCCAGCAGTGAAGAGGGTAGCTACTACTCCTACGAGCAGTACTTC
.	.	TRBV14	TRBJ2-5	CASSQPGLETQYF	TGTGCCAGCAGCCAGCCGGGACTAGAGACCCAGTACTTC
.	.	TRBV9	TRBJ2-7	CASSVEMYGVSYEQYF	TGTGCCAGCAGCGTAGAGATGTACGGGGTCTCCTACGAGCAGTACTTC
TRBD2	.	TRBV7-8	TRBJ2-2	CASRLAGGRFAGELFF	TGTGCCAGCAGACTAGCGGGGGGGCGCTTTGCCGGGGAGCTGTTTTTT
.	.	TRBV27	TRBJ2-1	CASSPYRSSYNEQFF	TGTGCCAGCAGCCCTTACAGAAGCTCCTACAATGAGCAGTTCTTC
.	.	TRBV4-1	TRBJ2-7	CASSQEQGQPGVKQYF	TGCGCCAGCAGCCAAGAACAGGGCCAGCCAGGTGTTAAGCAGTACTTC